This TCR beta chain originates from a study of blood T cells in healthy people across ages (dated by TCRdb to 2013 to 2016). General notes on the study: Template switching captured roughly one uniquely barcoded TCR beta cDNA molecule per two T cells in model experiments. Age-related changes in TCR beta repertoire diversity were measured in the study by deep sequencing normalized with unique cDNA molecular identifiers. The donors were divided into four age groups: young (average around 17 years), middle-aged (roughly 42), aged (62) and long-lived (around 80). Donors of different ages were randomly distributed across sequencing lanes to avoid experimental bias. For two donors (one aged 18 to 29 and one aged 80 or older), the study analyzed two additional independent replicas of 1 million unique cDNA reads from the same blood draw. What the research found in general, with its limitations: The long-lived group showed more naive CD4+ T cells, fewer expanded clones and increased TCR diversity than the aged group, suggesting age selection. Estimates of total diversity from one million sequenced T cells were regarded as lower bounds and underestimates. As age increased, observed TCR beta diversity per million T cells dropped in a roughly linear way, and a significant reduction was already evident by age 40. Donor CMV infection status was unknown, potentially confounding age-related changes in expanded clonotypes. Conclusive comparison of naive and antigen-experienced compartments was prevented by the profiling of bulk unsorted PBMCs. There was a strong correlation between observed TCR beta diversity and the percentage of naive T cells measured by flow cytometry.

This clonotype has only one observation. This receptor's antigen is unknown. No much larger clonotype is one base removed from it; base qualities were not supplied. Donors were a few dozen systemically healthy Caucasian individuals from Russia aged roughly 6 to 95 years. Each donor gave around 9 milliliters of peripheral blood, collected into EDTA-treated Vacutainer tubes. Ficoll-Paque density-gradient centrifugation was used to isolate PBMCs, with at least 7 million per sample. Total RNA, at least 6 micrograms per sample, was extracted from PBMCs with Trizol reagent. For every donor, an aliquot of PBMCs went through flow cytometry to measure the percentages of naive CD45RAhigh/CD27high T cells. V is clipped by 0 bases and J by 0 bases, and the sequence between their germline boundaries is 11 bases long. The CDR3, cysteine through phenylalanine, is 15 amino acids long. Only the CDR3 part of the read is kept: 45 bases, read in frame from the first base. CDR1 and CDR2 (SQVTM, ANQGSEA) derive from the germline V gene.

Receptors were amplified or captured by 5' RACE. Sequencing was carried out with an Illumina HiSeq 2500. A second PCR of roughly 6 to 12 cycles was performed with a sample-barcoded 5' primer and a J-beta primer mix. A template-switch 5' adaptor carrying 12 random nucleotides introduced a unique molecular identifier onto each TCR beta cDNA molecule. At least 2.5 million CDR3-containing paired-end reads were obtained from each sample. First-strand cDNA was synthesized from all RNA with the Mint cDNA synthesis kit, primed by a TRBC-specific oligonucleotide. All cDNA was treated with uracil-DNA glycosylase and then went through a first 18-cycle PCR with the universal primers M1SS and BC2_uni_R. Under the source paper's analysis protocol: Normalization of each sample was performed by random selection of 1 million high-quality reads, each carrying a distinct molecular identifier. Instead of being binned into consensus sequences, reads with shared molecular identifiers were discarded. MiTCR, set to a Q25 quality threshold and the strictest error-elimination algorithm, was used for CDR3 identification, clonotype clustering and error correction. Lower-bound total TCR beta diversity was estimated with a nonparametric unseen species model using Euler transformation. TCRdb reran the public reads through fastp at Q25 and MiXCR, keeping productive beta chains. Every entry covers one CDR3 protein and lists the most common genes and DNA from its rows. It is TCRdb's table, rather than the study itself, that gives the V and J calls and clone size. Across this sample there are 890,000 or so distinct CDR3 sequences, with less than 80% seen only once. Clones ranked in the top ten supply 25% to 30% of the sample.

The sequencing sample was made of blood. The chain links TRBV29-1 with TRBJ1-2; a weak D assignment points to TRBD1 (5 bases agree). The receptor was isolated from a man aged 30 to 39 in good health. CDR3 sequence: CSVEEDRSTNYGYTF. Here is the DNA: TGCAGCGTTGAAGAAGACAGATCTACTAACTATGGCTACACCTTC.